Below, 31 T cell receptor beta chains from the same sample are listed, as sequenced in a study of blood T cells in healthy people across ages. Using a J-beta primer mix together with a sample-barcoded 5' primer, a second PCR was run for roughly 6 to 12 cycles. MiXCR, run by TCRdb on the 5' RACE reads, gives a single entry per CDR3 protein. The data show around 990,000 distinct CDR3 sequences, approximately 26% seen once. These data were also reused for a study on T cells of mothers and their children.

Sequencing was done on a sample of blood. The receptors here all came from a girl aged 2 to 9 in good health.

The chain has TRBV7-9 and TRBJ2-3, with TRBD2 as a possible D gene (5 bases). Trimming took off 3 bases at V and 2 bases at J, with 9 bases between the two ends. This CDR3 is 14 amino acids long. Germline lookup yields CDR1 SEHNR and CDR2 FQNEAQ (reference sequence). The CDR3: CASSFTGYTDTQYF. DNA of the CDR3: TGTGCCAGCAGCTTTACGGGGTACACAGATACGCAGTATTTT.

This chain links TRBV9 with TRBJ1-3; D is perhaps TRBD1 (5 bases). V shed 2 bases and J shed 8 bases, with 11 bases lying between them. The length of the CDR3 is 13 residues. Looked up from germline, CDR1 is SGDLS and CDR2 is YYNGEE. The chain's CDR3 is CASSVEGMDTIYF. CDR3 coding DNA: TGTGCCAGCAGCGTGGAGGGGATGGACACCATATATTTT.

The chain joins TRBV27 to TRBJ2-5; 11 bases are shared with TRBD1. The CDR3 extends over 14 amino acids. Germline CDR1 is MNHEY and CDR2 is SMNVEV (reference sequence). J was trimmed by 11 bases and V by 3 bases; bases with no gene match: 8. Here the CDR3 DNA reads TGTGCCAGCAGTTTCGGACAGGGGGCAGGGGAGCAGTACTTC. Translation gives CASSFGQGAGEQYF.

This clonotype appeared a few times. The chain couples TRBV6-6 to TRBJ1-5, with D unclear. V lost 6 bases and J 8 bases, leaving 11 bases between the germline ends. The germline V gene has CDR1 MNHNY and CDR2 SVGAGI (reference sequence). The CDR3 spans 12 residues. The CDR3 protein is CASSRLREPQHF. The CDR3 nucleotides read TGTGCCAGCAGCCGTCTACGGGAGCCCCAGCATTTT.

This sequence joins TRBV5-1 and TRBJ2-1, with 10 bases aligning to TRBD1. The CDR3 covers 15 residues. The J segment lost 6 bases and the V segment lost 4 bases, leaving 7 bases of the junction unmatched. CDR1 is SGHRS, CDR2 YFSETQ, per germline. For the CDR3, the DNA is TGCGCCAGCAGCGGGGGACAGGGGTTCTTCAATGAGCAGTTCTTC. Translation gives CASSGGQGFFNEQFF.

The V call is TRBV20-1, the J call TRBJ1-4; no firm D call. This CDR3 has 16 residues. The V end was cut by 5 bases, the J end by 0 bases, with 16 bases between. Looked up from germline, CDR1 is DFQATT and CDR2 is SNEGSKA (reference sequence). Here the CDR3 reads CSAPDSDSSTNEKLFF. As DNA, the CDR3 is TGCAGTGCTCCGGATTCAGATTCTTCAACTAATGAAAAACTGTTTTTT.

V usage is TRBV21-1 and J usage is TRBJ2-5; TRBD2 was called by the table and not checked on the DNA. TRBV21-1 represents a pseudogene. The CDR3 length is 13 residues. The CDR3 nucleotides read TGTGCCACCCCGCTTGACAGAGAAGAGACCCAGTACTTC. Translated, it gives CATPLDREETQYF.

The table lists this clonotype with a few counts. The V call is TRBV29-1, the J call TRBJ2-3; 7 bases map to TRBD2. Trimming at V came to 2 bases and at J to 5 bases, leaving 4 bases not matched to a gene. In germline, CDR1 is SQVTM, CDR2 ANQGSEA. The CDR3 has 13 residues. For the CDR3, the DNA is TGCAGCGTTGAAAGGGGAGGGAGAGATACGCAGTATTTT. This sequence encodes CSVERGGRDTQYF.

This clonotype was found a few times. V and J are TRBV20-1 and TRBJ2-7; TRBD2 agrees at 7 bases. This CDR3 has 12 residues. J lost 3 bases, V lost 7 bases, and 6 bases had no gene match. The germline V gene encodes CDR1 DFQATT and CDR2 SNEGSKA (reference sequence). The CDR3 nucleotides are TGCAGTGGGGCGGGAGAGGGCTACGAGCAGTACTTC. This sequence encodes CSGAGEGYEQYF.

This clonotype was observed a few times. The chain uses TRBV2 and TRBJ2-5; D gene ambiguous. The CDR3 has 18 amino acids. V lost 4 bases and J lost 2, with 23 bases in between. Germline CDR1 reads SNHLY; CDR2 reads FYNNEI. CDR3 sequence reads: CASSGDSVVVWGQETQYF. In nucleotides, the CDR3 is TGTGCCAGCAGTGGGGATTCGGTCGTTGTTTGGGGACAAGAGACCCAGTACTTC.

This clonotype was seen a handful of times. CDR3 nucleotide sequence: TGTGCCAGCAGCCCTTTTACTAGCGGGGGGCAAGAGACCCAGTACTTC. It yields the protein CASSPFTSGGQETQYF. The chain carries TRBV3-1 and TRBJ2-5, with 12 bases that match TRBD2. CDR3 length: 16 residues. Looked up from germline, CDR1 is LGHDT and CDR2 is YNNKEL (reference sequence). J gave up 2 bases and V 4 bases, and 5 bases lay outside the gene matches.

The chain is built from TRBV12-3 or TRBV12-4 and TRBJ1-5, with D perhaps TRBD1 (5 bases). V was shortened by 3 bases and J by 6 bases, with 12 bases between the two germline ends. CDR3 length equals 14 residues. The CDR3 spells CASSLSRGVQPQHF. The CDR3 DNA sequence: TGTGCCAGCAGTTTGAGTAGGGGTGTTCAGCCCCAGCATTTT.

V usage is TRBV2 and J usage is TRBJ1-4; no clear D. This CDR3 spans 16 amino acids. The V end lost 0 bases, the J end lost 8 bases, and 16 bases lay between the germline ends. In germline, CDR1 is SNHLY, CDR2 FYNNEI. The CDR3 protein is CASSEAVHLGGEKLFF. CDR3 in DNA: TGTGCCAGCAGTGAAGCGGTGCATCTAGGAGGAGAAAAACTGTTTTTT.

This chain links TRBV7-3 with TRBJ2-1; 8 bases agree with TRBD2. CDR1 is SGHTA, CDR2 FQGTGA, per germline. The V segment lost 3 bases and the J segment 0 bases; nucleotides outside the gene matches: 4. The CDR3 is 16 amino acids. CDR3 protein: CASSFGGASSYNEQFF. CDR3 nucleotide sequence: TGTGCCAGCAGCTTCGGGGGGGCTAGCTCCTACAATGAGCAGTTCTTC. Drawing the rest from reference TRBV7-3 and TRBJ2-1, the complete variable domain is GAGVSQTPSNKVTEKGKYVELRCDPISGHTALYWYRQSLGQGPEFLIYFQGTGAADDSGLPNDRFFAVRPEGSVSTLKIQRTERGDSAVYLCASSFGGASSYNEQFFGPGTRLTVL.

This chain connects TRBV4-1 to TRBJ2-3; maybe TRBD1 (6 bases). The V gene lost 1 base and the J gene lost 2 bases, with 13 bases spanning the gap. CDR3 size: 16 residues. From germline, CDR1 is MGHRA and CDR2 YSYEKL. The CDR3 DNA is TGCGCCAGCAGCCAAGTTCCAGGGGCTGACACAGATACGCAGTATTTT. It encodes CASSQVPGADTDTQYF.

This clonotype showed up just a few times. The rearrangement uses TRBV20-1 and TRBJ1-6; TRBD1 might be the D (5 bases). CDR3 length equals 13 residues. V was clipped by 3 bases and J by 10 bases, with 13 bases between them. Germline values: CDR1 DFQATT, CDR2 SNEGSKA (reference sequence). Here the CDR3 reads CSARSQGVSPLHF. The CDR3 DNA reads TGCAGTGCTAGGAGCCAGGGAGTCTCACCCCTCCACTTT.

The V call is TRBV9, the J call TRBJ2-1; D is ambiguous. Germline assignment: CDR1 SGDLS and CDR2 YYNGEE. Trimming removed 4 bases at V and 4 bases at J, with 18 bases between. This CDR3 is built from 16 residues. CDR3 nucleotide sequence: TGTGCCAGCAGCTCCGCGGATCCTCTTAGGTACAATGAGCAGTTCTTC. As protein: CASSSADPLRYNEQFF.

This rearrangement joins TRBV27 to TRBJ1-4; no clear D gene. CDR1 MNHEY and CDR2 SMNVEV come from the germline V gene (reference sequence). This CDR3 contains 12 residues. The V end lost 11 bases, the J end lost 8 bases, and 15 bases lay between the germline ends. The CDR3 region is CAPNPSLEKLFF. CDR3 bases: TGTGCCCCTAACCCGTCATTAGAAAAACTGTTTTTT. Together with reference TRBV27 and TRBJ1-4, the CDR3 gives the full variable domain: EAQVTQNPRYLITVTGKKLTVTCSQNMNHEYMSWYRQDPGLGLRQIYYSMNVEVTDKGDVPEGYKVSRKEKRNFPLILESPSPNQTSLYFCAPNPSLEKLFFGSGTQLSVL.

The J gene is TRBJ1-2, the V gene TRBV9, with unresolved D. CDR1 and CDR2 (germline): SGDLS, YYNGEE. V was pared by 4 bases and J by 6 bases, with 19 bases between. This CDR3 is built from 15 residues. The CDR3 DNA is TGTGCCAGCAGCCCCTCCTTCGCGGGGAAGGATGGCTACACCTTC. It specifies CASSPSFAGKDGYTF.

Only a few counts were recorded for this clonotype. V is TRBV7-9 and J is TRBJ2-3; D gene unclear. V lost 5 bases to trimming and J lost 3 bases, with 12 bases between them. Germline V gene sequence: CDR1 SEHNR, CDR2 FQNEAQ (reference sequence). This CDR3 contains 14 residues. CDR3 in DNA: TGTGCCAGCAGCATTCCCCGACCGACAGATACGCAGTATTTT. Its translation is CASSIPRPTDTQYF.

Comment on this clonotype: A junction boundary mismatches the germline segment, possibly from a read error. V and J are TRBV11-2 and TRBJ2-1; D is unresolved. The CDR3 contains 11 residues. Germline CDR1 is SGHAT and CDR2 is FQNNGV. The CDR3 spells CASILGYAQFF. Written as DNA, the CDR3 is TGTGCCAGCATCTTAGGGTATGCGCAGTTCTTC.

This clonotype was seen only a few times. The J gene is TRBJ2-7, the V gene TRBV2, with TRBD2 as a possible D gene (7 bases). V lost 0 bases and J 0 bases, leaving 15 bases between the germline ends. This CDR3 region has 17 residues. Germline CDR1 SNHLY, CDR2 FYNNEI. CDR3 amino acids: CASSEAWGGPSSYEQYF. CDR3 in DNA: TGTGCCAGCAGTGAAGCATGGGGGGGGCCCAGCTCCTACGAGCAGTACTTC.

The V gene is TRBV20-1, the J gene TRBJ1-6; D possibly corresponds to TRBD1 (5 bases). This CDR3 region has 15 residues. Trimming shortened V by 2 bases and J by 7 bases, and 15 bases separated the two germline ends. Germline V gives CDR1 DFQATT, CDR2 SNEGSKA (reference sequence). The CDR3 nucleotides are TGCAGTGCTAGAACCTTCGGGGACCCCAATTCACCCCTCCACTTT. Protein: CSARTFGDPNSPLHF.

The chain carries TRBV29-1 and TRBJ2-1, with 8 bases lining up with TRBD2. The closer fit of TRBJ2-5 to the DNA end suggests the J call may be wrong. The CDR3 loop spans 15 amino acids. Germline values: CDR1 SQVTM, CDR2 ANQGSEA. CDR3 in amino acids: CSVESGGVVEETQYF. In DNA, the CDR3 is TGCAGCGTTGAGTCCGGGGGGGTAGTGGAAGAGACCCAGTACTTC.

CDR3 sequence reads: CSATSRRGYEQYF. The CDR3 nucleotides read TGCAGTGCTACCTCTAGGAGGGGCTACGAGCAGTACTTC. V gene TRBV20-1 combines with J gene TRBJ2-5, with a possible D match to TRBD2 (6 bases). The J call is doubtful: the DNA matches TRBJ2-7 better. This CDR3 is 13 amino acids long. Germline V gene sequence: CDR1 DFQATT, CDR2 SNEGSKA (reference sequence).

This clonotype has just a few counts. The V call is TRBV5-1, the J call TRBJ2-7; weak D call: TRBD2 (7 bases). The CDR3 covers 15 residues. CDR1 and CDR2 from the germline V gene are SGHRS and YFSETQ. V dropped 1 base and J dropped 3 bases, with 14 bases sitting between them. This chain's CDR3 is CASSLTGGHLYEQYF. CDR3 nucleotide sequence: TGCGCCAGCAGCTTGACGGGGGGCCACCTCTACGAGCAGTACTTC.

The V gene is TRBV10-3, the J gene TRBJ1-5; D unresolved. Germline V gene data show CDR1 as ENHRY and CDR2 as SYGVKD. This CDR3 comprises 13 residues. Trimming took off 7 bases at V and 7 bases at J, with 14 bases between the two ends. The CDR3 here is CAITPGEGQPQHF. The CDR3, as DNA: TGTGCCATCACCCCCGGGGAGGGACAGCCCCAGCATTTT.

V gene TRBV7-8 combines with J gene TRBJ2-1, with TRBD2 as a possible D gene (7 bases). Germline V gives CDR1 SGHVS, CDR2 FQNEAQ. The CDR3 is made up of 16 amino acids. Trimming shortened V by 1 base and J by 6 bases, and 16 bases separated the two germline ends. CDR3 residues: CASSLDRGGTLNEQFF. The DNA for the CDR3 is TGTGCCAGCAGCTTAGATAGGGGAGGGACACTCAATGAGCAGTTCTTC.

This chain uses TRBV11-2 with TRBJ2-4, with a possible D match to TRBD2 (6 bases). V lost 4 bases to trimming and J lost 0 bases, with 10 bases between them. This CDR3 is built from 15 residues. In germline, CDR1 is SGHAT, CDR2 FQNNGV. Here the CDR3 DNA reads TGTGCCAGCAGCTGGGGGGAAATAGCCAAAAACATTCAGTACTTC. This codes for CASSWGEIAKNIQYF. Looking up the rest from reference TRBV11-2 and TRBJ2-4 gives the full variable domain: EAGVAQSPRYKIIEKRQSVAFWCNPISGHATLYWYQQILGQGPKLLIQFQNNGVVDDSQLPKDRFSAERLKGVDSTLKIQPAKLEDSAVYLCASSWGEIAKNIQYFGAGTRLSVL.

This clonotype was seen only a few times. V and J are TRBV7-9 and TRBJ1-3; D is ambiguous. Trimming removed 8 bases at V and 0 bases at J, with 14 bases between. The CDR3 has 15 amino acids. Per the germline V gene, CDR1 is SEHNR and CDR2 is FQNEAQ (reference sequence). DNA for the CDR3: TGTGCCAGCGCCCCGGCTGGGTTCTCTGGAAACACCATATATTTT. It yields the protein CASAPAGFSGNTIYF.

This clonotype was seen just once. The chain recombines TRBV12-3 or TRBV12-4 with TRBJ2-7; D unresolved. The V end lost 3 bases, the J end lost 2 bases, and 17 bases lay between the germline ends. The CDR3 totals 16 residues. As DNA, the CDR3 is TGTGCCAGCAGTTTGGGGATGGGGTACCTAACCTACGAGCAGTACTTC. It is translated as CASSLGMGYLTYEQYF.